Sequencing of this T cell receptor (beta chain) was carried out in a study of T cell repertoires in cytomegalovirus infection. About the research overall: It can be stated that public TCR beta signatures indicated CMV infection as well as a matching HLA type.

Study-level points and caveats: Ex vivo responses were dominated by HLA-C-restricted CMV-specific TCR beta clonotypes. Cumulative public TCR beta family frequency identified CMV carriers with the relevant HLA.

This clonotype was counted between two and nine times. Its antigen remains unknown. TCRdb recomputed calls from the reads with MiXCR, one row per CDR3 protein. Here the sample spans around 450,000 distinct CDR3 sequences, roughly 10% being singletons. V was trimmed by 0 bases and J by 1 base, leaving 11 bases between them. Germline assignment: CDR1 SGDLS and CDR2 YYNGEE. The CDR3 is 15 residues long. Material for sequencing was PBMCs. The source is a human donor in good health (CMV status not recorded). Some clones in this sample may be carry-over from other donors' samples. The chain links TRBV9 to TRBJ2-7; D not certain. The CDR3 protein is CASSVGGSHSYEQYF. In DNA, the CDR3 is TGTGCCAGCAGCGTAGGAGGCTCTCATTCCTACGAGCAGTACTTC.